These 27 T cell receptor beta chains came from one sample sequenced in a study of blood T cell repertoires in COVID-19 (dated by TCRdb to 2020 to 2021). Library construction relied on the immunoSEQ multiplex PCR assay. Held by TCRdb, this immuneACCESS table contains in-frame sequences only and omits some clones. Under half of the omission traces to an unresolved V gene where checked; the cause of the rest is unknown. Here the sample has approximately 480,000 clones; roughly nine tenths occur a single time. 0.7% of the sample rests with the top ten. Sequencing used PBMCs or T cells enriched from blood (not recorded which). Every receptor here comes from a woman aged 18-29 years who had recovered from COVID-19.

This chain uses TRBV9 with TRBJ1-4; D is uncertain. Germline values: CDR1 SGDLS, CDR2 YYNGEE. The CDR3 length is 13 residues. Trimming cost V 0 bases and J 8 bases, with 8 bases left between them. The CDR3, as DNA: TGTGCCAGCAGCGTAGGCCGAGAGGAAAAACTGTTTTTT. As protein: CASSVGREEKLFF.

The chain is built from TRBV6-1 and TRBJ2-1, with D perhaps matching TRBD2 (5 bases). V lost 2 bases and J lost 14, with 13 bases in between. The CDR3 has 12 amino acids. Germline-derived CDR1 and CDR2 are MNHNS and SASEGT. Here the CDR3 reads CASSEMRESEFF. The DNA of the CDR3 is TGTGCCAGCAGTGAAATGAGGGAGAGCGAGTTCTTC.

This chain uses TRBV7-9 with TRBJ2-3; TRBD1 matches 8 bases. This CDR3 is 17 amino acids long. Losses at the gene ends were 3 bases for V and 3 bases for J; bases not matched to a gene: 11. Germline loops: CDR1 SEHNR, CDR2 FQNEAQ (reference sequence). CDR3 nucleotide sequence: TGTGCCAGCAGCTTGGGGGGTGGGACAGGCTCGACAGATACGCAGTATTTT. Its protein is CASSLGGGTGSTDTQYF.

The V gene is TRBV5-1, the J gene TRBJ2-1; TRBD1 is a possible D gene (5 bases). V was shortened by 0 bases and J by 0 bases, with 10 bases between the two germline ends. The length of the CDR3 is 16 residues. Germline V gene data show CDR1 as SGHRS and CDR2 as YFSETQ. CDR3 sequence: CASSLDRSSSYNEQFF. The CDR3 DNA reads TGCGCCAGCAGCTTGGACAGGTCGAGCTCCTACAATGAGCAGTTCTTC.

The chain is built from TRBV10-3 and TRBJ2-7; no definite D call. CDR3 length: 13 residues. Germline-derived CDR1 and CDR2 are ENHRY and SYGVKD. V lost 6 bases, J lost 3 bases, and 12 bases lay in between. CDR3 DNA sequence: TGTGCCATCAGCCCACGGCAGGACTACGAGCAGTACTTC. It translates to CAISPRQDYEQYF.

V gene TRBV9 combines with J gene TRBJ1-2, with TRBD1 as a possible D gene (6 bases). The CDR3 spans 16 residues. The V end lost 0 bases, the J end lost 6 bases, and 18 bases lay between the germline ends. Germline-derived CDR1 and CDR2 are SGDLS and YYNGEE. The CDR3 coding sequence is TGTGCCAGCAGCGTAGCTTTCACAGGGACAAGGGATGGCTACACCTTC. Translation: CASSVAFTGTRDGYTF.

The V gene is TRBV7-3, the J gene TRBJ1-2; TRBD1 matches 7 bases. The germline V gene encodes CDR1 SGHTA and CDR2 FQGTGA. The length of the CDR3 is 12 residues. The J segment lost 4 bases and the V segment lost 10 bases, leaving 6 bases of the junction unmatched. DNA of the CDR3: TGTGCCATGACCGACAGGGCCTATGGCTACACCTTC. Amino acid sequence: CAMTDRAYGYTF.

J is TRBJ1-2 and V is TRBV28, with a tentative D call TRBD1 (5 bases). CDR1 MDHEN and CDR2 SYDVKM come from the germline V gene. V was shortened by 7 bases and J by 7 bases, with 22 bases between the two germline ends. This CDR3 comprises 15 residues. The CDR3 reads CASTPLKSPQGGYTF. As DNA, the CDR3 is TGTGCCAGCACCCCTCTCAAATCCCCCCAGGGTGGCTACACCTTC.

The chain links TRBV27 to TRBJ1-6; D might be TRBD1 (5 bases). This CDR3 has 18 residues. Germline lookup yields CDR1 MNHEY and CDR2 SMNVEV (reference sequence). Trimming took off 4 bases at V and 3 bases at J, with 19 bases between the two ends. The CDR3 here is CASSSTALDTNYNSPLHF. CDR3 bases: TGTGCCAGCAGTTCAACGGCCTTGGACACAAACTATAATTCACCCCTCCACTTT.

J is TRBJ1-3 and V is TRBV6-1, with a tentative D call TRBD1 (5 bases). The germline CDR1 and CDR2 sequences are MNHNS and SASEGT. This CDR3 is 14 amino acids long. Trimming removed 2 bases at V and 8 bases at J, with 13 bases between. The CDR3 is CASSESVREYTIYF. The CDR3 DNA is TGTGCCAGCAGTGAATCGGTCAGGGAATACACCATATATTTT.

This clone was observed once. DNA of the CDR3: TGCGCCAGCACCCCCGAGGCAGGGCCCCACACTGAAGCTTTCTTT. This encodes CASTPEAGPHTEAFF. V usage is TRBV5-1 and J usage is TRBJ1-1; TRBD1 might be the D (5 bases). The CDR3 covers 15 residues. CDR1 and CDR2 (germline): SGHRS, YFSETQ. V dropped 6 bases and J dropped 3 bases, with 18 bases sitting between them.

The chain employs TRBV2 and TRBJ1-2, with a tentative D call TRBD1 (6 bases). CDR1 is SNHLY, CDR2 FYNNEI, per germline. V was cut by 6 bases and J by 8 bases, with 10 bases left in between. The CDR3 extends over 11 amino acids. The CDR3 loop is CASSLGGGYTF. The CDR3 nucleotides read TGTGCCAGCAGCTTAGGGGGAGGCTACACCTTC.

The genes are TRBV10-3 and TRBJ2-3, with a tentative D call TRBD1 (5 bases). V was pared by 3 bases and J by 1 base, with 8 bases between. Germline V gene data show CDR1 as ENHRY and CDR2 as SYGVKD. CDR3 length equals 14 residues. In nucleotides, the CDR3 is TGTGCCATCAGTGATCCCAGGGGCACAGATACGCAGTATTTT. Translation: CAISDPRGTDTQYF.

The rearrangement links TRBV7-2 to TRBJ1-2, with D possibly being TRBD1 (6 bases). This CDR3 has 13 residues. CDR1 and CDR2 (germline): SGHTA, FQGNSA. Trimming left V 3 bases short and J 8 bases short, with 13 bases between. Here the CDR3 reads CASSFRGARGYTF. CDR3 coding DNA: TGTGCCAGCAGCTTCCGGGGGGCGCGAGGCTACACCTTC.

This clone showed up just once. The chain joins TRBV4-2 to TRBJ2-3; 8 nucleotides match TRBD2. This CDR3 contains 16 residues. The V and J ends lost 1 base and 4 bases, in that order; junction bases with no gene match: 7. Germline V CDR1 and CDR2: LGHNA, YNFKEQ. CDR3 nucleotides: TGTGCCAGCAGCCAAGCGGGCGGGGGGTTATCAGATACGCAGTATTTT. This encodes CASSQAGGGLSDTQYF.

This chain uses TRBV19 with TRBJ2-1, with TRBD1 as a possible D gene (5 bases). Germline assignment: CDR1 LNHDA and CDR2 SQIVND (reference sequence). The V gene lost 4 bases and the J gene lost 5 bases, with 12 bases spanning the gap. The CDR3 consists of 14 residues. The CDR3 is CASSTYRHDNEQFF. The CDR3 DNA sequence: TGTGCCAGTAGTACGTACAGGCACGACAATGAGCAGTTCTTC.

This sequence joins TRBV30 and TRBJ1-4, with no clear D. Between the trimmed V and J ends, which lost 7 bases and 4 bases, there was a span of 10 bases. The germline gives CDR1 GTSNPN, CDR2 SVGIG (reference sequence). The CDR3 is made up of 12 amino acids. CDR3 amino acids: CASSGLNEKLFF. The CDR3 DNA reads as TGTGCCTCCTCCGGACTTAATGAAAAACTGTTTTTT.

The table lists this clone with a few counts. This sequence joins TRBV30 and TRBJ1-3; no firm D call. From germline, CDR1 is GTSNPN and CDR2 SVGIG (reference sequence). Between the trimmed V and J ends, which lost 4 bases and 9 bases, there was a span of 16 bases. The CDR3 extends over 13 amino acids. The CDR3 bases are TGTGCCTGGAACCCGGCGGCCGTAGGCACCATATATTTT. Translation: CAWNPAAVGTIYF.

The V gene is TRBV4-1, the J gene TRBJ1-2; a possible D gene is TRBD1 (6 bases). Germline V gene sequence: CDR1 MGHRA, CDR2 YSYEKL. The CDR3 is 14 residues long. The ends were cut back, 1 base at V and 6 bases at J, with 12 bases in the middle. Written as DNA, the CDR3 is TGCGCCAGCAGCCAAGCTCGGGGGGCGAATGGCTACACCTTC. This gives the protein CASSQARGANGYTF.

This clone was counted only a few times. The gene calls are TRBV3-1 (or the pseudogene TRBV3-2) and TRBJ1-1, with D unclear. The germline V gene encodes CDR1 LGHDT and CDR2 YNNKEL (reference sequence). This CDR3 contains 13 residues. V dropped 3 bases and J dropped 1 base, with 6 bases sitting between them. The CDR3 is CASSQAQNTEAFF. For the CDR3, the DNA is TGTGCCAGCAGCCAGGCTCAGAACACTGAAGCTTTCTTT.

The V and J genes are TRBV28 and TRBJ2-7; TRBD1 aligns across 7 bases. Germline assignment: CDR1 MDHEN and CDR2 SYDVKM. The CDR3 loop spans 14 amino acids. The V segment lost 5 bases and the J segment 1 base; nucleotides outside the gene matches: 5. The CDR3 region is CASSPGTASYEQYF. CDR3 nucleotide sequence: TGTGCCAGCAGTCCCGGGACAGCATCCTACGAGCAGTACTTC.

V usage is TRBV7-9 and J usage is TRBJ2-3; no definite D call. Germline V gene sequence: CDR1 SEHNR, CDR2 FQNEAQ (reference sequence). With 5 bases removed from V and 2 bases from J, the gap between germline ends came to 17 bases. CDR3 length equals 16 residues. DNA of the CDR3: TGTGCCAGCAGCCTAGAAAAGAGCGCGAACACAGATACGCAGTATTTT. It translates to CASSLEKSANTDTQYF.

This chain joins TRBV28 and TRBJ2-7; D possibly corresponds to TRBD2 (7 bases). Germline lookup yields CDR1 MDHEN and CDR2 SYDVKM. This CDR3 region has 14 residues. Trimming stripped 7 bases from V and 4 bases from J, with 17 bases between. CDR3 sequence: CASIQRGGRYEQYF. Written as DNA, the CDR3 is TGTGCCAGCATCCAGAGGGGGGGTAGATACGAGCAGTACTTC.

The chain links TRBV6-5 to TRBJ1-2; TRBD1 matches 8 bases. CDR1 and CDR2 (germline): MNHEY, SVGAGI. V dropped 5 bases and J dropped 4; count of bases not matched to a gene: 6. This CDR3 contains 14 residues. The CDR3 sequence is CASSLRQGTYGYTF. CDR3 nucleotide sequence: TGTGCCAGCAGTCTGCGACAGGGGACCTATGGCTACACCTTC.

The gene calls are TRBV30 and TRBJ1-2; D unresolved. The germline gives CDR1 GTSNPN, CDR2 SVGIG (reference sequence). V was pared by 1 base and J by 0 bases, with 9 bases between. This CDR3 is 14 amino acids long. The CDR3 DNA follows: TGTGCCTGGAGTGCGGGTCCTCCTAACTATGGCTACACCTTC. The encoded protein is CAWSAGPPNYGYTF.

The V call is TRBV10-3, the J call TRBJ1-5, with 10 nucleotides matching TRBD1. Germline trimming cut 5 bases from V and 4 bases from J; bases unmatched to any gene: 8. This CDR3 has 16 residues. Germline assignment: CDR1 ENHRY and CDR2 SYGVKD. The CDR3 loop reads CAISPGDRGDNQPQHF. The CDR3 DNA reads as TGTGCCATCAGTCCTGGGGACAGGGGAGATAATCAGCCCCAGCATTTT.

J is TRBJ1-2 and V is TRBV7-2; TRBD1 matches 10 bases. Germline CDR1 and CDR2: SGHTA and FQGNSA. The length of the CDR3 is 17 residues. V gave up 4 bases and J gave up 6 bases; unmatched junction bases: 14. The CDR3 protein is CASSSKPGQGYGDGYTF. CDR3 nucleotide sequence: TGTGCCAGCAGCTCGAAACCGGGACAGGGGTACGGGGATGGCTACACCTTC. The full variable domain, with the rest looked up from reference TRBV7-2 and TRBJ1-2, is GAGVSQSPSNKVTEKGKDVELRCDPISGHTALYWYRQSLGQGLEFLIYFQGNSAPDKSGLPSDRFSAERTGGSVSTLTIQRTQQEDSAVYLCASSSKPGQGYGDGYTFGSGTRLTVV.